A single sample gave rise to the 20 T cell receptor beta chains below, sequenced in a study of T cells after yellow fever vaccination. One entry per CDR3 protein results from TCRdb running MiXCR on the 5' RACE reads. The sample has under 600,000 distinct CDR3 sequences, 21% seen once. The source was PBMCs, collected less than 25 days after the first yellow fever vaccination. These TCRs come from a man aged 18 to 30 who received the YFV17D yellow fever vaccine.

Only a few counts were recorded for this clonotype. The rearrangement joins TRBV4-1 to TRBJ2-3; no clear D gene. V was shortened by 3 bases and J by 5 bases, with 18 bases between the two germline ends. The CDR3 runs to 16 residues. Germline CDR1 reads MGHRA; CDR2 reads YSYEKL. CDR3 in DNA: TGCGCCAGCAGCCACCCTCGCGCGGCCCTCGGAGATACGCAGTATTTT. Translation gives CASSHPRAALGDTQYF.

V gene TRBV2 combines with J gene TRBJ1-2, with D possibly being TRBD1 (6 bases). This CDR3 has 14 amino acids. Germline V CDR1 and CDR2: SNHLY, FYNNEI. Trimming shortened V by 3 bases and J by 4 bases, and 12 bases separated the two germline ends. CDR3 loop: CASSDPQGTYGYTF. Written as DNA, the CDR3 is TGTGCCAGCAGTGACCCCCAGGGGACCTATGGCTACACCTTC. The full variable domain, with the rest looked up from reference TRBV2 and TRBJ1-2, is EPEVTQTPSHQVTQMGQEVILRCVPISNHLYFYWYRQILGQKVEFLVSFYNNEISEKSEIFDDQFSVERPDGSNFTLKIRSTKLEDSAMYFCASSDPQGTYGYTFGSGTRLTVV.

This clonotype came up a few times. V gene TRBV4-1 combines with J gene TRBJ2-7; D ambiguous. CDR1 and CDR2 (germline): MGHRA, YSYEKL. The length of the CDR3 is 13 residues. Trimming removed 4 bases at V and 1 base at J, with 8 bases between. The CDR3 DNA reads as TGCGCCAGCAGCCCGGTGGGGTCCTACGAGCAGTACGTC. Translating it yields CASSPVGSYEQYV.

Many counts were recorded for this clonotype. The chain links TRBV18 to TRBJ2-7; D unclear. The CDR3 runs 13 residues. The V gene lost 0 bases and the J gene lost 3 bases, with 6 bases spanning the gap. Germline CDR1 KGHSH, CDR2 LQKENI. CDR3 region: CASSPPGSYEQYF. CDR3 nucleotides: TGTGCCAGCTCACCACCAGGTAGCTACGAGCAGTACTTC.

CDR3 DNA: TGCGCCAGCAGCCATACCCAGACAGGGTTCGGGGGAGAGACCCAGTACTTC. Its translation: CASSHTQTGFGGETQYF. The chain joins TRBV4-1 to TRBJ2-5; the D gene is possibly TRBD1 (7 bases). The V end was cut by 3 bases, the J end by 4 bases, with 21 bases between. CDR1 and CDR2 (germline): MGHRA, YSYEKL. The length of the CDR3 is 17 residues.

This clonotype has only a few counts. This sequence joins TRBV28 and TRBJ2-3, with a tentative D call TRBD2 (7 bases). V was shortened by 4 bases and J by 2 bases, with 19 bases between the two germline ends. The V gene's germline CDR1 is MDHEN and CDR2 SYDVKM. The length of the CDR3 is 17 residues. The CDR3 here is CASSSLGGAHNTDTQYF. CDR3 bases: TGTGCCAGCAGTTCCCTTGGGGGGGCTCATAACACAGATACGCAGTATTTT.

The CDR3 DNA follows: TGTGCCAGCAGCTTAGCTAGCGGGACCCAAGAGACCCAGTACTTC. As protein: CASSLASGTQETQYF. This chain connects TRBV7-9 to TRBJ2-5; 8 bases agree with TRBD2. Germline CDR1 and CDR2: SEHNR and FQNEAQ (reference sequence). Trimming removed 0 bases from V and 1 base from J; junction bases left unmatched: 1. The length of the CDR3 is 15 residues. The entire variable domain, with the rest obtained from reference TRBV7-9 and TRBJ2-5, is as follows: DTGVSQNPRHKITKRGQNVTFRCDPISEHNRLYWYRQTLGQGPEFLTYFQNEAQLEKSRLLSDRFSAERPKGSFSTLEIQRTEQGDSAMYLCASSLASGTQETQYFGPGTRLLVL.

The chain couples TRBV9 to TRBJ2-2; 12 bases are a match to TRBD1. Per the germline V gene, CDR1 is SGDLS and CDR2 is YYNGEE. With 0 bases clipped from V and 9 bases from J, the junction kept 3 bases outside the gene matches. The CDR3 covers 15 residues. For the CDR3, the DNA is TGTGCCAGCAGCGTAGAAGGGACAGGGGGCCGGGAGCTGTTTTTT. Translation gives CASSVEGTGGRELFF.

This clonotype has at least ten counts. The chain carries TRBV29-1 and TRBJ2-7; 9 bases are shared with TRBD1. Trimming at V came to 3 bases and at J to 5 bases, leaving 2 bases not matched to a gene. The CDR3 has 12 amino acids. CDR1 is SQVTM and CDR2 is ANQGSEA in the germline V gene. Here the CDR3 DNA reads TGCAGCGTTGAGGGGACAGGGCACGAGCAGTACTTC. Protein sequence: CSVEGTGHEQYF.

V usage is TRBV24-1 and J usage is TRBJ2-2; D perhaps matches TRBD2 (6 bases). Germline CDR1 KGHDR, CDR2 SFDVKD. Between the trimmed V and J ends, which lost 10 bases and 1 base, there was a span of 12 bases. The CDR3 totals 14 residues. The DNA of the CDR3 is TGTGCCACTAGCGGAGGGCTGAACACCGGGGAGCTGTTTTTT. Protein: CATSGGLNTGELFF.

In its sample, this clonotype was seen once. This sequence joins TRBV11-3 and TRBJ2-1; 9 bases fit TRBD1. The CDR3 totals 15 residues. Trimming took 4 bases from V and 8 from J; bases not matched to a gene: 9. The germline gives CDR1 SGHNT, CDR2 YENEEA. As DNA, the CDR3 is TGTGCCAGCAGCTCCGGACAGGGGTCTTGGGATGAGCAGTTCTTC. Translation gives CASSSGQGSWDEQFF.

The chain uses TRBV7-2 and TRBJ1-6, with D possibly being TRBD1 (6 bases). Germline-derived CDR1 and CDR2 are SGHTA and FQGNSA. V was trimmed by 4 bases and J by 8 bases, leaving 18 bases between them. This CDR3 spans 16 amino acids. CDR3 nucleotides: TGTGCCAGCAGCTCTCAGACAGGACTGTCGGATTCACCCCTCCACTTT. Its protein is CASSSQTGLSDSPLHF. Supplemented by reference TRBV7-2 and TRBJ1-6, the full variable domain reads GAGVSQSPSNKVTEKGKDVELRCDPISGHTALYWYRQSLGQGLEFLIYFQGNSAPDKSGLPSDRFSAERTGGSVSTLTIQRTQQEDSAVYLCASSSQTGLSDSPLHFGNGTRLTVT.

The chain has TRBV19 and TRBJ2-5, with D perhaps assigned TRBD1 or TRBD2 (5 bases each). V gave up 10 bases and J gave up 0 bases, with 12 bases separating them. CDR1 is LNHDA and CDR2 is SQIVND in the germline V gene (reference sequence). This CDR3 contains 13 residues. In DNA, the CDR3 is TGTGCCACTAAGGGACCGTACCAAGAGACCCAGTACTTC. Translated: CATKGPYQETQYF.

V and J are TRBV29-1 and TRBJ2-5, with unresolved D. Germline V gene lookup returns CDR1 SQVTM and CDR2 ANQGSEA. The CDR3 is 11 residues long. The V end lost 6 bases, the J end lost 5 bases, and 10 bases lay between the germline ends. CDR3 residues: CSVDAPETQYF. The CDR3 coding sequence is TGCAGCGTCGATGCCCCCGAGACCCAGTACTTC.

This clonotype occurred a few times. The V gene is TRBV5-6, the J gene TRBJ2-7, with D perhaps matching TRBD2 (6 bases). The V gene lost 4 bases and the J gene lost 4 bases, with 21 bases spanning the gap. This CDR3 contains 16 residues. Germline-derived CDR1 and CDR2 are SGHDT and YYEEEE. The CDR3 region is CASSPTLSGPFYEQYV. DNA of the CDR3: TGTGCCAGCAGCCCCACCCTGAGCGGGCCGTTTTACGAGCAGTACGTC.

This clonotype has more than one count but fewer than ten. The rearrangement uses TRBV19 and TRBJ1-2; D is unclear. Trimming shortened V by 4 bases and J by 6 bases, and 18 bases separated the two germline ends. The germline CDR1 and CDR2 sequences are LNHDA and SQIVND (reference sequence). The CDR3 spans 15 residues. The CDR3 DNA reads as TGTGCCAGTAGTAATCCCAATGTTGGTATTCATGGCTACACCTTC. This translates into CASSNPNVGIHGYTF.

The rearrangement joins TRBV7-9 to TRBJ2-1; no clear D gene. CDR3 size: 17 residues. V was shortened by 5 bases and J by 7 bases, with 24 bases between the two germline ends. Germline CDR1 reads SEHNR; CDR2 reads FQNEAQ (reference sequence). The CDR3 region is CASSRSLFGMDRNEQFF. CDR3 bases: TGTGCCAGCAGCCGATCCTTGTTTGGGATGGATCGAAATGAGCAGTTCTTC.

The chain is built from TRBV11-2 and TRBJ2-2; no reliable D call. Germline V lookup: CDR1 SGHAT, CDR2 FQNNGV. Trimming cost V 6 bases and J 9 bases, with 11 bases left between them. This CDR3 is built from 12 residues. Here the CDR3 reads CASSPRLRELFF. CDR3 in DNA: TGTGCCAGCAGTCCCCGTCTTCGGGAGCTGTTTTTT.

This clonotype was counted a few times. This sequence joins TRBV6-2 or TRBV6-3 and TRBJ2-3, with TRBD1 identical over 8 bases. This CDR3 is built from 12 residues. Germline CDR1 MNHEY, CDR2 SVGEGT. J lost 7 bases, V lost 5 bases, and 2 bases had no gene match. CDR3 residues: CASSQGANTQYF. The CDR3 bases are TGTGCCAGCAGTCAGGGGGCAAATACGCAGTATTTT.

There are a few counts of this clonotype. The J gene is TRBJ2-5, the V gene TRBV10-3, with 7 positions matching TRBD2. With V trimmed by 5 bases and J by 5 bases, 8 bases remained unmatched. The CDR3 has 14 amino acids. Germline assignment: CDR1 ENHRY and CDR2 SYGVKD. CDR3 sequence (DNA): TGTGCCATCAGTAGCGGGGTACGTGCGGAGACCCAGTACTTC. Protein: CAISSGVRAETQYF.